This T cell receptor beta chain was sequenced for a study of Ad26.COV2.S vaccination and SARS-CoV-2 variants. This sample's treatment: roughly 18 received Ad26.COV2.S at low or high dose, single or two shots; roughly five received placebo; per-sample allocation not given. Specimens were obtained on day 63 following the first vaccine or placebo injection. Assay: immunoSEQ multiplex PCR; the TCRdb copy retains only in-frame clones and omits some. This sample has about 440,000 clones; roughly 87% occur once, and the top ten carry about 4.5%. Trimming removed 3 bases from V and 2 bases from J, with 8 bases in between. Germline-derived CDR1 and CDR2 are SEHNR and FQNEAQ (reference sequence). This CDR3 region has 13 residues.

Sequenced here: peripheral blood, sampled in a trial of Ad26.COV2.S vaccine versus placebo. The chain is built from TRBV7-9 and TRBJ2-7, with unresolved D. This TCR was sampled from a person between 18 and 60 years old who received the Ad26.COV2.S COVID-19 vaccine or a placebo. The CDR3 is CASSFDGPYEQYF. CDR3 coding DNA: TGTGCCAGCAGCTTTGACGGCCCCTACGAGCAGTACTTC.